This TCR beta chain was recovered during a study of early T cells in non-severe SARS-CoV-2 infection. Germline loops: CDR1 SGHDN, CDR2 FVKESK. The CDR3 runs 22 residues. The V end lost 2 bases, the J end lost 7 bases, and 36 bases lay between the germline ends. Separate cDNA molecules each had unique molecular identifiers attached to them. TCRdb passed the 5' RACE reads through MiXCR, listing each CDR3 protein once. The sample holds some 80,000 distinct CDR3 sequences, roughly an eighth seen once. General study points: Matching results from VDJdb favored anti-spike CD8 responses, leaving private and CD4 specificities undetected.

A note on this clonotype: Its antigen is currently unknown.

The chain links TRBV14 to TRBJ2-1; TRBD2 is a possible D gene (5 bases). This specimen was whole blood, taken at baseline. This sequence originates from an adult who was a healthcare worker with PCR-confirmed SARS-CoV-2 infection or an uninfected control (not recorded which). The donor label of this sample is uncertain. The CDR3 here is CASSQFSLVAAEEAYPLNEQFF. The CDR3 nucleotides are TGTGCCAGCAGCCAATTTTCTCTAGTAGCTGCGGAGGAGGCCTATCCCCTTAATGAGCAGTTCTTC.